This T cell receptor (beta chain) was recorded in a study of Ad26.COV2.S vaccination and SARS-CoV-2 variants. The overall study: A COV1001 Ad26.COV2.S trial-arm participant provided the sample. Ad26.COV2.S was injected intramuscularly once or twice, 56 days apart. Study-level findings and limits: In vaccinated individuals, spike-specific CD8+ and CD4+ T cell responses reportedly displayed substantial breadth. An underestimation of total T cell responses may have resulted from the TCR breadth and depth analyses.

The CDR3 runs 16 residues. Trimming cost V 4 bases and J 2 bases, with 17 bases left between them. Germline V CDR1 and CDR2: SGHVS, FNYEAQ. The treatment here: about 20 received Ad26.COV2.S at low or high dose, single or two shots; 5 received placebo; per-sample allocation not given. Samples came from day 63 after the first vaccine or placebo injection. About this clone itself: Its antigen remains unidentified.

Clones were read by immunoSEQ multiplex PCR, and TCRdb kept only the in-frame ones, dropping some. Of some 340,000 clones listed, about 82% are singletons. The clonotype was recovered from a person aged 18 to 59 who received the Ad26.COV2.S COVID-19 vaccine or a placebo. The material was peripheral blood, obtained in a trial of Ad26.COV2.S vaccine versus placebo. This sequence joins TRBV7-6 and TRBJ2-5; D unclear. CDR3 bases: TGTGCCAGCAGCTCTATACCTAGTGCCCAGCAAGAGACCCAGTACTTC. The encoded protein is CASSSIPSAQQETQYF.